The sequence of this T cell receptor (beta chain) was determined in a study of vaccination effects on CD4 cells after COVID-19. There are 16 residues in the CDR3. V was shortened by 3 bases and J by 0 bases, with 18 bases between the two germline ends. Germline CDR1 and CDR2: GTSNPN and SVGIG (reference sequence). Peptide-pool stimulation followed by sequencing identified expanded antigen-specific CD4+ clonotypes in the ViraFEST assay. The culture ran for roughly ten days before CD4+ T cells were isolated. In the vaccine recipients, nucleocapsid antibodies were negative and there was no prior SARS-CoV-2 infection. The authors replaced half the medium with IL-2 medium on days 3 and 7. Repertoires were generated with immunoSEQ multiplex PCR, while TCRdb's copy carries only in-frame clones and drops some. The table has about 37,000 clones, 60% to 80% seen once. On this clone itself: No antigen is known for it.

This TCR was sampled from a human donor who received a COVID-19 vaccine. The sample consisted of CD4+ T cells from PBMCs cultured with HCoV-OC43 spike peptides, taken before COVID-19 vaccination. As for subset: HCoV-OC43 spike overlapping peptide pool stimulation. The chain employs TRBV30 and TRBJ2-7; D perhaps matches TRBD2 (6 bases). CDR3 protein: CAWRATGRFYSYEQYF. The CDR3 DNA is TGTGCCTGGAGGGCCACCGGGAGATTCTACTCCTACGAGCAGTACTTC.